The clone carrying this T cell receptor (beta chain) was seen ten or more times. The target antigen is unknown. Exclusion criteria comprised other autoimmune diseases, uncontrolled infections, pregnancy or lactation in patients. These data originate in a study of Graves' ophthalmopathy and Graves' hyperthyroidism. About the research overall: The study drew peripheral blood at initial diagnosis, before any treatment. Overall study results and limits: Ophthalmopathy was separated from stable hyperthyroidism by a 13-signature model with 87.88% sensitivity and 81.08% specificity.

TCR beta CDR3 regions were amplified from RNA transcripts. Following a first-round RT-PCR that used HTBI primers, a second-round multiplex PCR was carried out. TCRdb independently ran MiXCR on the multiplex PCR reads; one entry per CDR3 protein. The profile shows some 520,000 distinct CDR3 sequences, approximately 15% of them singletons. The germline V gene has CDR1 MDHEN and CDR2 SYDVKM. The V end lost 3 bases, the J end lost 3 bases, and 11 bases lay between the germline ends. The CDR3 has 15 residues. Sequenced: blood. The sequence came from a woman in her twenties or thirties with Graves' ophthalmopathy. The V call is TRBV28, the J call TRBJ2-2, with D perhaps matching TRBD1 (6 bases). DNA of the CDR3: TGTGCCAGCAGTTTTTCCCAGGGGTACACCGGGGAGCTGTTTTTT. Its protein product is CASSFSQGYTGELFF.